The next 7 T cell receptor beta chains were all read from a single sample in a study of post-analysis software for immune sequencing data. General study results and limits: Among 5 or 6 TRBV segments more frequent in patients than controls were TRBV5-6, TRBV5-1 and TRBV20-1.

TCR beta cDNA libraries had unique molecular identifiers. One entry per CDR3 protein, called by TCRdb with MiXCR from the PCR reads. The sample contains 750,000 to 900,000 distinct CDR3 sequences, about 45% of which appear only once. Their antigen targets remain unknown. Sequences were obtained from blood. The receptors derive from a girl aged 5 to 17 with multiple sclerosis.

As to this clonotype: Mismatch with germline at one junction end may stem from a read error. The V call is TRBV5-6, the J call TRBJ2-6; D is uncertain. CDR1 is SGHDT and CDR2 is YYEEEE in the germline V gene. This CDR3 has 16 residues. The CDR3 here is CASSLLSSGWANALTF. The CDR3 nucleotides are TGTGCCAGCAGCTTGCTATCCTCTGGGTGGGCCAACGCCCTGACTTTC.

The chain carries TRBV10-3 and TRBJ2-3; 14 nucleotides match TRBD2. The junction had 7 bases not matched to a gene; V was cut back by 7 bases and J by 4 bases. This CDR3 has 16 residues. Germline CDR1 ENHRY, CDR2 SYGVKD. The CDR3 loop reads CAIKSGTSGSADTQYF. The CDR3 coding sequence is TGTGCCATCAAATCCGGGACTAGCGGGAGCGCAGATACGCAGTATTTT.

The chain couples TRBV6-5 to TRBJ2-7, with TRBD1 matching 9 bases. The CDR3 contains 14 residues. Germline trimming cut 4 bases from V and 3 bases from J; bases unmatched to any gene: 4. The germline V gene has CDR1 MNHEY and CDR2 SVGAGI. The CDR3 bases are TGTGCCAGCAGTTTAAGGACAGGGGTCTACGAGCAGTACTTC. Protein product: CASSLRTGVYEQYF.

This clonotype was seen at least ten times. The CDR3 DNA sequence: TGTGCCAGCAGCTTTAGGACAGGGGGCCTCGAGCAGTACTTC. This codes for CASSFRTGGLEQYF. The chain has TRBV7-2 and TRBJ2-7; 11 bases are a match to TRBD1. CDR3 length: 14 amino acids. CDR1 is SGHTA, CDR2 FQGNSA, per germline. V lost 3 bases and J lost 6; bases outside the gene matches: 4.

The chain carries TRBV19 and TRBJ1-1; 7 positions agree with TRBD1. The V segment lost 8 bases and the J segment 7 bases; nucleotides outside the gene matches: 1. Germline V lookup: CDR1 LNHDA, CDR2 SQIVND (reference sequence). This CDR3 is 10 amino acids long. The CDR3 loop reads CASQGGEAFF. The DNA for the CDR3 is TGTGCCAGTCAGGGGGGTGAAGCTTTCTTT.

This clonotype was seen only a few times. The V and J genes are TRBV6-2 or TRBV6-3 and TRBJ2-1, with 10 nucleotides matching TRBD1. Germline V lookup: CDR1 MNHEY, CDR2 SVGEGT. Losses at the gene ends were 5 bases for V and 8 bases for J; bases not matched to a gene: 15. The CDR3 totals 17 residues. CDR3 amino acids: CASSRQTGGALLYEQFF. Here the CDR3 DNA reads TGTGCCAGCAGTCGACAGACAGGGGGCGCTTTGTTATATGAGCAGTTCTTC.

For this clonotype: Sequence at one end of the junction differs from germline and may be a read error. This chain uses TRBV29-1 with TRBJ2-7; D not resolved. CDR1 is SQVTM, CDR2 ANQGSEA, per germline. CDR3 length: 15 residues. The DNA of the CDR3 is TGCAGCGTGGAAGACTCAGACTCCTCCTACAATGAGCAGTACTTC. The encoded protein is CSVEDSDSSYNEQYF.